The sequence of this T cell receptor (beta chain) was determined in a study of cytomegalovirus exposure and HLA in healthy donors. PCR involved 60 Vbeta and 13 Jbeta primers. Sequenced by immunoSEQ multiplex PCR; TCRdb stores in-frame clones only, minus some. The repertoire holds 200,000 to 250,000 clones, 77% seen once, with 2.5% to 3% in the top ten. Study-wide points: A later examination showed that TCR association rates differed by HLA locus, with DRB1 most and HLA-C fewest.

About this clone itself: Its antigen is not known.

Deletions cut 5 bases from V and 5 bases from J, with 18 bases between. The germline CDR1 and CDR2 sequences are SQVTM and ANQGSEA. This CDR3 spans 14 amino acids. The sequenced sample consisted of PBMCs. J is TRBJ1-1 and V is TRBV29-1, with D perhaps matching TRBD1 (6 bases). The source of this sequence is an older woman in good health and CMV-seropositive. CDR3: CSVRAQQGYTEAFF. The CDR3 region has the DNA TGCAGCGTTAGAGCTCAACAGGGATATACTGAAGCTTTCTTT.